This TCR beta chain was captured by sequencing in a study of post-analysis software for immune sequencing data (dated by TCRdb to the mid-2010s). Turning to the overall study: The recorded disease courses included relapsing-remitting, secondary progressive and progressive-relapsing multiple sclerosis, and some patients had no subtype annotation. The multiple sclerosis patient repertoires were compared with under 13 previously published healthy control repertoires from donors aged about 6 to 28 years. A subset of samples was prepared in parallel using single-end sample barcoding, then pooled and co-amplified after Illumina adapter ligation.

This clonotype has only one observation. Its antigen is not yet known. One end of the junction is discordant with germline, which a read error may explain. The library relied on PCR. These reads were obtained on an Illumina HiSeq 2500. To reduce PCR and sequencing biases, unique molecular identifiers were built into the TCR beta cDNA libraries. Approximately 500,000 cDNA molecules were obtained per 1 to 10 million input T cells, so each molecule approximated one T cell. Patient libraries were prepared and sequenced with the same protocol used for the earlier healthy control dataset. Samples belonging to the same batch were prepared together, multiplexed and sequenced on a shared HiSeq lane. Per the source publication's procedure: MIGEC handled the raw barcoded reads, throwing out single-read molecular identifier groups before consensus assembly and CDR3 extraction. Clonotype tables were post-analysed with VDJtools, normalizing diversity by down-sampling all datasets to the smallest sample size. To correct batch-related cross-sample contamination, repertoire overlap clustering matched CDR3 amino acid sequences but not nucleotide sequences. TCRdb's own reprocessing of the public reads used fastp at Q25 and MiXCR and kept productive beta chains. For every CDR3 protein sequence, its rows merge into one entry that carries the most common genes and DNA. The V and J calls were not made by the authors but by TCRdb's processing. This sample gives approximately 570,000 distinct CDR3 sequences in total; roughly 47% of them show up just once. The ten most abundant clones make up over 1.5% of the sample.

Results and caveats for the whole study, not just this receptor: Direct clustering with F measure revealed strong co-clustering of samples prepared in the same batch, which led to a batch-effect correction. The multiple sclerosis patient group was slightly younger than the control group. Compared with controls, multiple sclerosis patients had significantly lower normalized Chao1 diversity, a finding suggesting substantial peripheral T-cell clonal expansion. Significantly higher frequencies in patients than in controls were found for five or six TRBV segments, including TRBV5-6, TRBV5-1 and TRBV20-1.

To demonstrate the VDJtools post-analysis software, TCR beta repertoires were profiled from the peripheral blood of 10 to 15 young patients with multiple sclerosis. The patients with multiple sclerosis were children and adolescents between roughly 6 and 16 years of age. Taken from the germline V gene (reference sequence), the CDR1 and CDR2 loops are DFQATT and SNEGSKA. The CDR3, cysteine through phenylalanine, is 16 amino acids long. This entry keeps only the CDR3 DNA: 48 bases, framed from base 1. Here the chain combines TRBV20-1 and TRBJ1-4; the D gene is perhaps TRBD1, from 6 matching bases. The sequenced material came from blood. The receptor's source is a girl under 18 with multiple sclerosis. The CDR3 region has the sequence CSARDYRVPTNEKRFF. The nucleotides read TGCAGTGCTAGAGATTACAGGGTCCCAACTAATGAAAAACGGTTTTTT.